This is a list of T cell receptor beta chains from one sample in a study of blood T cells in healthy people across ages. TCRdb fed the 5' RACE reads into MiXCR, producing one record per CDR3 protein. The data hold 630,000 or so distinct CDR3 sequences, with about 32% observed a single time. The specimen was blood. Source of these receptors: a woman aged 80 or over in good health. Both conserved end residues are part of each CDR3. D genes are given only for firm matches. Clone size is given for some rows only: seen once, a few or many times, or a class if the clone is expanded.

CDR3 protein: CSVEEGLSRGYTF
CDR3 DNA: TGCAGCGTTGAAGAAGGACTTTCACGTGGCTACACCTTC
CDR3 length: 13
J gene: TRBJ1-2
clone size: many
D gene: .
V gene: TRBV29-1

CDR3 protein: CNVRRGSGNTIYF
CDR3 DNA: TGCAACGTTCGAAGGGGCTCTGGAAACACCATATATTTT
CDR3 length: 13
J gene: TRBJ1-3
clone size: .
D gene: .
V gene: TRBV29-1

CDR3 protein: CASAPVSRGYTF
CDR3 DNA: TGTGCCAGCGCCCCGGTAAGCCGGGGCTACACCTTC
CDR3 length: 12
J gene: TRBJ1-2
clone size: few
D gene: .
V gene: TRBV6-6

CDR3 protein: CASSLTGGQGREQYF
CDR3 DNA: TGTGCCAGCAGCTTAACGGGGGGCCAGGGCCGCGAGCAGTACTTC
CDR3 length: 15
J gene: TRBJ2-7
clone size: many
D gene: .
V gene: TRBV7-9

CDR3 protein: CASSPDRDNEQFF
CDR3 DNA: TGTGCCAGCTCACCAGACAGGGACAATGAGCAGTTCTTC
CDR3 length: 13
J gene: TRBJ2-1
clone size: many
D gene: TRBD1
V gene: TRBV18

CDR3 protein: CASSPAAGVYGYTF
CDR3 DNA: TGTGCCAGCAGCCCCGCGGCAGGGGTCTATGGCTACACCTTC
CDR3 length: 14
J gene: TRBJ1-2
clone size: many
D gene: .
V gene: TRBV6-2/TRBV6-3

CDR3 protein: CASSLDSGTEAFF
CDR3 DNA: TGTGCCAGCAGCTTGGATTCGGGCACTGAAGCTTTCTTT
CDR3 length: 13
J gene: TRBJ1-1
clone size: .
D gene: .
V gene: TRBV7-2

CDR3 protein: CASSYGTAPLHF
CDR3 DNA: TGTGCCAGCAGTTACGGGACGGCACCCCTCCACTTT
CDR3 length: 12
J gene: TRBJ1-6
clone size: .
D gene: .
V gene: TRBV6-5

CDR3 protein: CASSRQGGVTEAFF
CDR3 DNA: TGTGCCAGCAGCCGTCAGGGGGGAGTCACTGAAGCTTTCTTT
CDR3 length: 14
J gene: TRBJ1-1
clone size: many
D gene: TRBD1
V gene: TRBV7-6

CDR3 protein: CASSLTGASYEQYF
CDR3 DNA: TGCGCCAGCAGCTTGACAGGGGCGAGTTACGAGCAGTACTTC
CDR3 length: 14
J gene: TRBJ2-7
clone size: many
D gene: TRBD1
V gene: TRBV5-1

CDR3 protein: CASSSPLAGNLYEQYF
CDR3 DNA: TGTGCCAGCAGCTCCCCATTGGCGGGAAACCTCTACGAGCAGTACTTC
CDR3 length: 16
J gene: TRBJ2-7
clone size: .
D gene: .
V gene: TRBV7-9

CDR3 protein: CASSFLRDRGSRGSYNEQFF
CDR3 DNA: TGTGCCAGCAGCTTTCTCCGGGACAGGGGTAGTAGGGGCTCCTACAATGAGCAGTTCTTC
CDR3 length: 20
J gene: TRBJ2-1
clone size: many
D gene: TRBD1
V gene: TRBV7-6

CDR3 protein: CASSARDSYSGANVLTF
CDR3 DNA: TGTGCCAGCAGTGCTCGGGACAGCTACTCTGGGGCCAACGTCCTGACTTTC
CDR3 length: 17
J gene: TRBJ2-6
clone size: many
D gene: TRBD1
V gene: TRBV6-1

CDR3 protein: CASSLGGRATEAFF
CDR3 DNA: TGTGCCAGCAGCTTAGGGGGAAGGGCCACTGAAGCTTTCTTT
CDR3 length: 14
J gene: TRBJ1-1
clone size: many
D gene: .
V gene: TRBV7-9

CDR3 protein: CASSPTPGRSSGYNEQFF
CDR3 DNA: TGTGCCAGCAGCCCAACACCGGGACGCTCCAGTGGCTACAATGAGCAGTTCTTC
CDR3 length: 18
J gene: TRBJ2-1
clone size: many
D gene: .
V gene: TRBV9

CDR3 protein: CASSSTCPGPGETQYF
CDR3 DNA: TGTGCCAGCAGCTCCACCTGCCCGGGACCAGGGGAGACCCAGTACTTC
CDR3 length: 16
J gene: TRBJ2-5
clone size: few
D gene: .
V gene: TRBV5-6

CDR3 protein: CASSQTSGGPDGWETQYF
CDR3 DNA: TGCGCCAGCAGCCAGACTAGCGGGGGCCCCGACGGATGGGAGACCCAGTACTTC
CDR3 length: 18
J gene: TRBJ2-5
clone size: .
D gene: TRBD2
V gene: TRBV4-1

CDR3 protein: CASSPWTVRSGANVLTF
CDR3 DNA: TGTGCCAGCAGCCCCTGGACAGTTCGCTCTGGGGCCAACGTCCTGACTTTC
CDR3 length: 17
J gene: TRBJ2-6
clone size: few
D gene: .
V gene: TRBV7-8

CDR3 protein: CASSSYGAYEQYF
CDR3 DNA: TGCGCCAGCAGCTCCTACGGCGCCTACGAGCAGTACTTC
CDR3 length: 13
J gene: TRBJ2-7
clone size: .
D gene: .
V gene: TRBV5-1

CDR3 protein: CASSLSQGRDEQFF
CDR3 DNA: TGTGCCAGCAGCCTTTCCCAGGGGAGGGATGAGCAGTTCTTC
CDR3 length: 14
J gene: TRBJ2-1
clone size: many
D gene: .
V gene: TRBV4-2

CDR3 protein: CASSQNGRTGGTYEQYF
CDR3 DNA: TGCGCCAGCAGCCAAAATGGACGGACAGGGGGAACCTACGAGCAGTACTTC
CDR3 length: 17
J gene: TRBJ2-7
clone size: many
D gene: TRBD1
V gene: TRBV4-1

CDR3 protein: CASSGGTGRGQETQYF
CDR3 DNA: TGTGCCAGCAGCGGAGGGACAGGGAGGGGACAAGAGACCCAGTACTTC
CDR3 length: 16
J gene: TRBJ2-5
clone size: .
D gene: TRBD1
V gene: TRBV9

CDR3 protein: CASSLGTGEWSQPQHF
CDR3 DNA: TGTGCCAGCAGCTTAGGGACAGGGGAATGGAGTCAGCCCCAGCATTTT
CDR3 length: 16
J gene: TRBJ1-5
clone size: .
D gene: TRBD1
V gene: TRBV5-6

CDR3 protein: CSASGSNQPQHF
CDR3 DNA: TGCAGTGCTAGTGGGAGCAATCAGCCCCAGCATTTT
CDR3 length: 12
J gene: TRBJ1-5
clone size: many
D gene: .
V gene: TRBV20-1

CDR3 protein: CASSAGITAYSGNTIYF
CDR3 DNA: TGTGCCAGCAGCGCCGGAATTACCGCCTACTCTGGAAACACCATATATTTT
CDR3 length: 17
J gene: TRBJ1-3
clone size: few
D gene: .
V gene: TRBV9